Listed here are 7 T cell receptor beta chains from one sample, sequenced in a study of response to subunit inactivated influenza vaccine. TCRdb fed the RT-PCR reads into MiXCR, producing one record per CDR3 protein. The sample lists around 540,000 distinct CDR3 sequences, 10% to 15% occurring once. This specimen was PBMCs from blood, taken on the day of vaccination. The receptors were gathered from a man between 50 and 59 years old who received an inactivated influenza vaccine.

This clonotype was seen a handful of times. This chain joins TRBV28 and TRBJ2-7; 8 positions agree with TRBD2. Germline V gene data show CDR1 as MDHEN and CDR2 as SYDVKM. The CDR3 runs 15 residues. Germline trimming cut 5 bases from V and 2 bases from J; bases unmatched to any gene: 8. For the CDR3, the DNA is TGTGCCAGCAGTCTCCTCCGGGGGGGGACCTACGAGCAGTACTTC. Protein sequence: CASSLLRGGTYEQYF.

This clonotype was counted a few times. V and J are TRBV7-9 and TRBJ2-7; 8 positions match TRBD2. After removal of 7 bases from V and 1 base from J, the junction contained 6 bases not matched to a gene. Germline assignment: CDR1 SEHNR and CDR2 FQNEAQ (reference sequence). This CDR3 comprises 14 residues. CDR3 nucleotide sequence: TGTGCCAGCACCCTTAGCGGGACTTCCTACGAGCAGTACTTC. It yields the protein CASTLSGTSYEQYF.

This clonotype was counted only a few times. The V and J genes are TRBV20-1 and TRBJ2-3; 12 positions agree with TRBD2. The length of the CDR3 is 17 residues. The ends lost 4 bases at V and 3 bases at J; junction bases unmatched: 11. Germline V CDR1 and CDR2: DFQATT, SNEGSKA (reference sequence). CDR3 amino acids: CSATGLAGGPRTDTQYF. The CDR3, as DNA: TGCAGTGCTACGGGGCTAGCGGGAGGGCCACGGACAGATACGCAGTATTTT.

The sample holds a few counts of this clonotype. The chain employs TRBV7-2 and TRBJ2-7; D is perhaps TRBD1 (6 bases). The germline V gene encodes CDR1 SGHTA and CDR2 FQGNSA. The CDR3 extends over 14 amino acids. V was cut by 5 bases and J by 7 bases, with 18 bases left in between. The CDR3 region has the DNA TGTGCCAGCAGCCCCGACAGGTTTTTTGGGGAGCAGTACTTC. Translated, it gives CASSPDRFFGEQYF.

This clonotype was found a few times. V is TRBV14 and J is TRBJ2-2; D possibly uses TRBD1 or TRBD2 (5 bases each). CDR1 and CDR2 (germline): SGHDN, FVKESK. V was trimmed by 4 bases and J by 4 bases, leaving 10 bases between them. This CDR3 has 14 amino acids. The CDR3 region has the DNA TGTGCCAGCAGCCCGGGACCCCTCACCGGGGAGCTGTTTTTT. Amino acids: CASSPGPLTGELFF.

In DNA, the CDR3 is TGTGCCACCAGTGTCCTGGGCGGGGGCCGCGAGACCCAGTACTTC. Translated, it gives CATSVLGGGRETQYF. V usage is TRBV24-1 and J usage is TRBJ2-5; D might be TRBD2 (7 bases). V was clipped by 5 bases and J by 5 bases, with 17 bases between them. This CDR3 contains 15 residues. CDR1 is KGHDR and CDR2 is SFDVKD in the germline V gene.

The sample holds many counts of this clonotype. The rearrangement joins TRBV7-8 to TRBJ2-7; 7 positions match TRBD1. J gave up 7 bases and V 5 bases, and 8 bases lay outside the gene matches. CDR1 and CDR2 from the germline V gene are SGHVS and FQNEAQ. The CDR3 has 13 amino acids. CDR3 bases: TGTGCCAGCAGCGCTGGACAGGCTGTGGAGCAGTACTTC. This codes for CASSAGQAVEQYF.